Listed below are T cell receptor beta chains from one sample, sequenced in a study of blood T cell repertoires in COVID-19. The repertoire was sequenced with immunoSEQ multiplex PCR; TCRdb's copy has only in-frame clones and lacks some. The profile shows over 80,000 clones, around nine tenths of them singletons. Material for sequencing was peripheral blood. These receptors were obtained from a man in his fifties with acute or convalescent COVID-19. Each CDR3 is given with its conserved first and last residue. D genes are given only for firm matches.

>.|TRBV2|TRBJ1-6
TGTGCCAGCAGTGTGGGCAGGGTTTCACCCCTCCACTTT
CASSVGRVSPLHF
>TRBD2|TRBV3-1/TRBV3-2|TRBJ2-2
TGTGCCAGCAGCCAAGGGGGACTAGCGGGAGTCGCCGGGGAGCTGTTTTTT
CASSQGGLAGVAGELFF
>TRBD1|TRBV6-5|TRBJ1-4
TGTGCCAGCAGCTCACAGGGGGCGCCATGGGAAAAACTGTTTTTT
CASSSQGAPWEKLFF
>.|TRBV4-1|TRBJ2-6
TGCGCCAGCAGCCAAGACGGGCGGCGGCGGGTCTCTGGGGCCAACGTCCTGACTTTC
CASSQDGRRRVSGANVLTF
>TRBD2|TRBV10-1|TRBJ2-1
TGCGGCGCGCTAGCGGCCGTTACCTACAATGAGCAGTTCTTC
CGALAAVTYNEQFF
>.|TRBV19|TRBJ1-2
TGTGCCAGTAGTTATAGCTCCACGTTAGCATATGGCTACACCTTC
CASSYSSTLAYGYTF
>.|TRBV7-9|TRBJ2-1
TGTGCCAGCAGCCCCAAGAGCTCCTACAATGAGCAGTTCTTC
CASSPKSSYNEQFF
>.|TRBV6-5|TRBJ1-5
TGTGCCAGCAGTCCCGAGGAAAGGGGTCAGCCCCAGCATTTT
CASSPEERGQPQHF
>.|TRBV12-3/TRBV12-4|TRBJ1-4
TGTGCCAGCATCGTTGTGTTTTTT
CASIVVFF
>.|TRBV2|TRBJ2-7
TGTGCCAGCAAAGTTCAAACAGGGTTCGGCTACGAGCAGTACTTC
CASKVQTGFGYEQYF
>TRBD2|TRBV6-1|TRBJ2-3
TGTGCCAGCAGTGCCGGACTAGCGGAGGCAGTCACAGATACGCAGTATTTT
CASSAGLAEAVTDTQYF
>TRBD1|TRBV18|TRBJ2-5
TGTGCCAGCTCAGGTGTGGACAGGGGGCCGGAGACCCAGTACTTC
CASSGVDRGPETQYF
>.|TRBV7-9|TRBJ1-4
TGTGCCAGCAGCGAGGGACTTTCAACTAATGAAAAACTGTTTTTT
CASSEGLSTNEKLFF
>TRBD1|TRBV7-9|TRBJ1-1
TGTGCCAGCAGCTGGGACAGCGGGAACACTGAAGCTTTCTTT
CASSWDSGNTEAFF
>.|TRBV30|TRBJ1-3
TGTGCCTGGAGTCGAGGGAACACCATATATTTT
CAWSRGNTIYF